This entry lists 19 T cell receptor beta chains sequenced from one sample in a study of T cells after yellow fever vaccination. MiXCR was run by TCRdb on the 5' RACE reads, yielding one entry per CDR3 protein. The data show some 320,000 distinct CDR3 sequences, approximately 4% seen once. This specimen was PBMCs, taken 5 days after the yellow fever booster vaccination. These receptor sequences come from a man in his late teens or twenties who received the YFV17D yellow fever vaccine.

This clonotype was seen repeatedly, ten times or more. The chain recombines TRBV28 with TRBJ2-7; D gene uncertain. Per germline, CDR1 MDHEN and CDR2 SYDVKM. The length of the CDR3 is 10 residues. Trimming shortened V by 11 bases and J by 2 bases, and 7 bases separated the two germline ends. CDR3 in amino acids: CAVGPYEQYF. The CDR3 nucleotides are TGTGCCGTCGGGCCCTACGAGCAGTACTTC.

This clonotype was recorded many times. DNA for the CDR3: TGTGCCAGCAGAACCGGGACAGGGGTCTATGGCTACACCTTC. Amino acids: CASRTGTGVYGYTF. The chain couples TRBV5-4 to TRBJ1-2, with 10 bases lining up with TRBD1. Germline loops: CDR1 SGHNT, CDR2 YYREEE (reference sequence). The CDR3 totals 14 residues. V trimming: 5 bases; J trimming: 4 bases; junction bases outside the gene matches: 5.

The genes are TRBV5-1 and TRBJ2-7; TRBD1 agrees at 11 bases. The length of the CDR3 is 13 residues. Germline trimming cut 7 bases from V and 6 bases from J; bases unmatched to any gene: 6. Per the germline V gene, CDR1 is SGHRS and CDR2 is YFSETQ. The CDR3 protein is CASEEDRGREQYF. CDR3 sequence (DNA): TGCGCCAGCGAGGAGGACAGGGGGCGCGAGCAGTACTTC. The variable domain in full, with the rest retrieved from reference TRBV5-1 and TRBJ2-7, is KAGVTQTPRYLIKTRGQQVTLSCSPISGHRSVSWYQQTPGQGLQFLFEYFSETQRNKGNFPGRFSGRQFSNSRSEMNVSTLELGDSALYLCASEEDRGREQYFGPGTRLTVT.

The table lists this clonotype with many counts. CDR3 in amino acids: CASSLGPARHYGYTF. The CDR3 coding sequence is TGCGCCAGCAGCTTGGGGCCAGCACGGCACTATGGCTACACCTTC. The rearrangement joins TRBV5-1 to TRBJ1-2; D unresolved. Trimming took off 0 bases at V and 3 bases at J, with 12 bases between the two ends. Looked up from germline, CDR1 is SGHRS and CDR2 is YFSETQ. The CDR3 covers 15 residues.

V and J are TRBV5-1 and TRBJ2-1; perhaps TRBD1 as D (5 bases). V was pared by 0 bases and J by 4 bases, with 8 bases between. The germline gives CDR1 SGHRS, CDR2 YFSETQ. The CDR3 sequence is 14 residues long. The CDR3 protein is CASSLESGYNEQFF. CDR3 sequence (DNA): TGCGCCAGCAGCTTGGAGTCAGGGTACAATGAGCAGTTCTTC.

This clonotype has just a few counts. The gene calls are TRBV7-3 and TRBJ2-7, with D possibly matching TRBD2 (7 bases). V was shortened by 5 bases and J by 2 bases, with 16 bases between the two germline ends. This CDR3 has 15 residues. Germline V gene data show CDR1 as SGHTA and CDR2 as FQGTGA. CDR3 loop: CASSPTLGGPYEQYF. The CDR3, as DNA: TGTGCCAGCAGCCCGACCCTCGGGGGGCCCTACGAGCAGTACTTC.

A few counts support this clonotype. The V call is TRBV20-1, the J call TRBJ2-1, with 11 bases that match TRBD2. Trimming took 0 bases from V and 4 from J; bases not matched to a gene: 5. This CDR3 is built from 16 residues. Germline assignment: CDR1 DFQATT and CDR2 SNEGSKA (reference sequence). CDR3 sequence reads: CSARDPTSGGYNEQFF. The CDR3 region has the DNA TGCAGTGCTAGAGATCCCACTAGCGGGGGATACAATGAGCAGTTCTTC.

The table lists this clonotype with a few counts. CDR3 nucleotide sequence: TGTGCCTGGATCCGGGGGCCCTACGAGCAGTACTTC. Residues: CAWIRGPYEQYF. The J gene is TRBJ2-7, the V gene TRBV30; D could derive from TRBD1 or TRBD2 (6 bases each). The CDR3 spans 12 residues. V shed 4 bases and J shed 2 bases, with 9 bases lying between them. The germline V gene encodes CDR1 GTSNPN and CDR2 SVGIG (reference sequence).

This clonotype was detected only a few times. The V and J genes are TRBV10-3 and TRBJ2-4; 8 positions agree with TRBD1. The J segment lost 0 bases and the V segment lost 10 bases, leaving 11 bases of the junction unmatched. Germline lookup yields CDR1 ENHRY and CDR2 SYGVKD. The CDR3 extends over 16 amino acids. The CDR3 sequence: CATGTGETLAKNIQYF. CDR3 DNA: TGTGCCACCGGGACAGGTGAAACCTTAGCCAAAAACATTCAGTACTTC.

The chain couples TRBV5-5 to TRBJ2-7; D is perhaps TRBD1 or TRBD2 (5 bases each). The V end was cut by 1 base, the J end by 7 bases, with 12 bases between. Germline lookup yields CDR1 SGHKS and CDR2 YYEKEE (reference sequence). This CDR3 comprises 13 residues. Here the CDR3 DNA reads TGTGCCAGCAGCTTGACGGGGCAAAGTGAGCAGTACGTC. Translating it yields CASSLTGQSEQYV.

The chain is built from TRBV20-1 and TRBJ1-6; D remains unclear. V dropped 8 bases and J dropped 0 bases, with 14 bases sitting between them. The CDR3 is 15 amino acids. Germline-derived CDR1 and CDR2 are DFQATT and SNEGSKA (reference sequence). DNA for the CDR3: TGCAGTTACTTGGACCGGAGCTCCTATAATTCACCCCTCCACTTT. It yields the protein CSYLDRSSYNSPLHF.

This clonotype has a handful of counts. The chain recombines TRBV12-3 or TRBV12-4 with TRBJ1-1; weak D call: TRBD1 (6 bases). The CDR3 totals 14 residues. V lost 4 bases, J lost 1 base, and 10 bases lay in between. Here the CDR3 DNA reads TGTGCCAGCAGTTACGGGACACAGAACACTGAAGCTTTCTTT. This encodes CASSYGTQNTEAFF.

The V gene is TRBV7-8, the J gene TRBJ1-5; no definite D call. The CDR3 loop spans 14 amino acids. The ends were cut back, 6 bases at V and 5 bases at J, with 14 bases in the middle. CDR1 SGHVS and CDR2 FQNEAQ come from the germline V gene. The DNA for the CDR3 is TGTGCCAGCAGGGAGCGGGGTCCGGATCAGCCCCAGCATTTT. This gives the protein CASRERGPDQPQHF.

The chain links TRBV12-3 or TRBV12-4 to TRBJ2-7; D remains unclear. The V end lost 1 base, the J end lost 0 bases, and 10 bases lay between the germline ends. The CDR3 spans 15 residues. The DNA for the CDR3 is TGTGCCAGCAGTTTAGTCCGGCTGGGCTCCTACGAGCAGTACTTC. It is translated as CASSLVRLGSYEQYF.

This clonotype was seen a handful of times. This chain uses TRBV11-2 with TRBJ2-7; maybe TRBD1 (5 bases). This CDR3 is built from 15 residues. Germline V gene lookup returns CDR1 SGHAT and CDR2 FQNNGV. Trimming took 4 bases from V and 3 from J, leaving 16 bases between them. Here the CDR3 DNA reads TGTGCCAGCAGCTCTCCGGCAGGGCTCTACTACGAGCAGTACTTC. Translated, it gives CASSSPAGLYYEQYF.

This clonotype was seen a few times. The J gene is TRBJ1-1, the V gene TRBV7-3; D gene ambiguous. The germline V gene encodes CDR1 SGHTA and CDR2 FQGTGA. The CDR3 loop spans 13 amino acids. V lost 7 bases, J lost 1 base, and 10 bases lay in between. For the CDR3, the DNA is TGTGCCAGCATGACGTACGCGAACACTGAAGCTTTCTTT. Its translation: CASMTYANTEAFF.

This chain uses TRBV6-5 with TRBJ1-6; D perhaps matches TRBD1 (6 bases). Trimming pared 2 bases from V and 7 bases from J, leaving 9 bases between. The CDR3 extends over 14 amino acids. The germline gives CDR1 MNHEY, CDR2 SVGAGI. CDR3 nucleotides: TGTGCCAGCAGTTACCAGGGGATGAATTCACCCCTCCACTTT. Translating gives CASSYQGMNSPLHF.

This clonotype was found a few times. The chain carries TRBV20-1 and TRBJ1-5; D is ambiguous. With 1 base removed from V and 2 bases from J, the gap between germline ends came to 15 bases. The CDR3 extends over 16 amino acids. CDR1 is DFQATT, CDR2 SNEGSKA, per germline (reference sequence). The chain's CDR3 is CSARGLGLAGNQPQHF. The CDR3 nucleotides are TGCAGTGCTAGAGGTCTTGGACTGGCGGGCAATCAGCCCCAGCATTTT.

Many counts were recorded for this clonotype. This chain uses TRBV6-5 with TRBJ1-3; D not resolved. Germline CDR1 reads MNHEY; CDR2 reads SVGAGI. Trimming stripped 0 bases from V and 4 bases from J, with 10 bases between. CDR3 length: 15 residues. CDR3 amino acids: CASSYSRSLGNTIYF. The CDR3 nucleotides read TGTGCCAGCAGTTACTCCCGCTCTTTGGGAAACACCATATATTTT.